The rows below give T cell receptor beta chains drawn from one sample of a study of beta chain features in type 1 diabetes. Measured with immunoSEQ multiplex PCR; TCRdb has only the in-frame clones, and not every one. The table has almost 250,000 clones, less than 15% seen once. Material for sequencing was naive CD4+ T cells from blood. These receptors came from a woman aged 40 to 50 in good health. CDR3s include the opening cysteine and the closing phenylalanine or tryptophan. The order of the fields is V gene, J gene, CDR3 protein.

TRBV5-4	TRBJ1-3	CASFAGSGNTIYF
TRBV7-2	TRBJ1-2	CASRDPFRDRGYTF
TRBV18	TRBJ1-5	CASSPGRADQPQHF
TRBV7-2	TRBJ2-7	CASSTRTSGGAYEQYF
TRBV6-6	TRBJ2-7	CASTQTPGGVDEQYF
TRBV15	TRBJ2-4	CATSRFTLGAGNIQYF
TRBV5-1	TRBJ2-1	CASSLVLAGGSEQFF
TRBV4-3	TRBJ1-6	CASSPTDRDRVPLHF
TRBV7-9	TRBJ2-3	CASSLGASGTDTQYF
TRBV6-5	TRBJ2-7	CASSAYSGGFGEQYF
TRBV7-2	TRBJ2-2	CASSPPGLAGGPGELFF
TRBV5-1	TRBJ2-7	CASSLALGTVIYEQYF
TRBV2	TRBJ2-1	CASVRQGAYNEQFF
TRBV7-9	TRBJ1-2	CASSLTGTGPNGYTF
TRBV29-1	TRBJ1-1	CSVGGQYRTEAFF
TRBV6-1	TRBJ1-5	CASRGQVNQPQHF
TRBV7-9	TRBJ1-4	CASSFRTDNEKLFF
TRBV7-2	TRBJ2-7	CASSFSLFEQYF
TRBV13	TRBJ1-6	CASSLGRRNSPLHF
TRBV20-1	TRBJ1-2	CSAGRGGYTF
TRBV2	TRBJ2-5	CASSATGFRETQYF
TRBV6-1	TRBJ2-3	CASSDFQGFGTDTQYF
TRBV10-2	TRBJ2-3	CASSKRGSTDTQYF
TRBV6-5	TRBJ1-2	CASRRDRADYGYTF
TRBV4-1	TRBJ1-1	CASSQGVVGTEAFF
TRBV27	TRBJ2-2	CASSLFGGVPGELFF
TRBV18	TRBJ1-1	CASSPPGRGWSAEAFF
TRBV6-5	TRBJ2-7	CASGRGGLYEQYF
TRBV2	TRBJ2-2	CASMNRMAGTGELFF
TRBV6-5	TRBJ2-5	CASSYSGIAGVETQYF
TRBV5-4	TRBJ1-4	CASSPGQLRTNEKLFF
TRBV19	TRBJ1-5	CASSTRQGRAQPQHF
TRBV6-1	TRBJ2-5	CASSESGVGTQYF
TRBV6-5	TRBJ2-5	CASSGDTKETQYF
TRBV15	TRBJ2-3	CATSRDPRTSGTQYF
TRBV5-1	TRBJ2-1	CASSYRTSGDNEQFF
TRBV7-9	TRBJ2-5	CASTPGQTQYF
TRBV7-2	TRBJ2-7	CASSPHGGTYEQYF
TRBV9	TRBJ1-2	CASSDRSIYTF
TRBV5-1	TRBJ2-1	CASSLRLGHYNEQFF
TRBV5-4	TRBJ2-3	CASSSSGAGGPIDTQYF